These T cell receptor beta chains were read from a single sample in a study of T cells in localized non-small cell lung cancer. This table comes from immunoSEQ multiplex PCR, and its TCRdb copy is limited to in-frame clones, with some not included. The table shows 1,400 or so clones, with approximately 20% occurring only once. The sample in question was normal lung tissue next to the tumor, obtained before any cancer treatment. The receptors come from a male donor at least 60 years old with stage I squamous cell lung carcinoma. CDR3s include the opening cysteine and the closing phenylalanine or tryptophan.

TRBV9	CASRLTGGNQPQHF
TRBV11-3	CASSQTSVGTDTQYF
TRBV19	CASSIDSGSDEQFF
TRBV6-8	CASSPGLYEQYF
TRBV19	CASSMVLPTVEKLFF
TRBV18	CASSASRRNEQYF
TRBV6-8	CASSYSRDRAYGYTF
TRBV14	CASSQGGLRLGRNEQFF
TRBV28	CASSSQGAFNEKLFF
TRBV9	CASSLQGAPSEQYF
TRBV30	CAWTRTDSYEQYF
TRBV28	CASSLGGTGWNEQFF
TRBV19	CASSRLSGEGTEQYF
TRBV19	CASSMDRSYEQYF
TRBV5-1	CASSLEFPEYNEQFF
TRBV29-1	CSVDLSNTGELFF
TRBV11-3	CASNLRQGAVFEQFF
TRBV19	CASNWRDGGYTF
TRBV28	CASEGRNYGYTF
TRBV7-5	CASSLGRLWESNGYTF
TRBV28	CASSLSTGRAFF
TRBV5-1	CASSHQHQNTEAFF
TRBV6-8	CASSPDRLAQHF
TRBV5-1	CASSLEQVQETQYF
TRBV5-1	CASNDRDRGQENTEAFF
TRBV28	CASTLSLGGNQPQHF
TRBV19	CASSRGSRTGGENTQYF
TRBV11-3	CASSSVRRGTDTQYF
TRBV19	CASSGGLAGIYNEQFF
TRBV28	CASSRFSTNEKLFF
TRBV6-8	CASRKVEGRGYTF
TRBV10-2	CASTRGGSSGNTIYF
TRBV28	CASSPISGTSTDTQYF
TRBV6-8	CASSSGTGIGTQYF
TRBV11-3	CASSSPIRDRLSGANVLTF
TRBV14	CASSPLYYYEQYF
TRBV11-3	CASSLSNRGRKNSNQPQHF
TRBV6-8	CASSQAGGATDTQYF
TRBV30	CAWKGLGNTIYF
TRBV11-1	CASSLGAGPLSYEQYF
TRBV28	CASSLGTTGGVGYEQYF
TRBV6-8	CASSYPTGGYTDTQYF
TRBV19	CASSLGVYDYTF
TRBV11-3	CASSLGSGRMGNEQFF
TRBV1	CTSSLSIVRKTYGYTF